This T cell receptor beta chain was captured in a study of shared clonotypes between healthy human individuals. Looking at the study overall: A couple of female and a few male donors aged 18 to 49 were enrolled. Three plates each covered CD4 naive and memory; CD8 naive two, CD8 memory one.

In the case of this clone: The antigen remains undetermined.

Libraries were prepared by immunoSEQ multiplex PCR; TCRdb keeps only in-frame clonotypes and omits some of them. The sample carries over 2 million clones, roughly 96% recorded once. Study results and caveats: Investigators expected sequencing depth to affect clonotype sharing among donors.

The CDR3 spans 16 residues. Trimming took 4 bases from V and 0 from J, leaving 10 bases between them. Germline V gene lookup returns CDR1 MNHEY and CDR2 SMNVEV (reference sequence). The source is a man in his late teens or twenties in good health. The sequencing sample was made of naive CD4+ T cells sorted from blood. Subset given: CD45RA+ positively selected. This rearrangement joins TRBV27 to TRBJ1-6; D remains ambiguous. The CDR3 is CASSSFLSSYNSPLHF. As DNA, the CDR3 is TGTGCCAGCAGTTCGTTTCTTTCCTCCTATAATTCACCCCTCCACTTT.